These 22 T cell receptor beta chains were all obtained from the same sample, sequenced in a study of control samples from healthy donors and cancer patients. Method: immunoSEQ multiplex PCR; TCRdb's copy keeps in-frame clones and lacks some. The sample shows roughly 98,000 clones, 90% to 95% of them seen only once. Material: blood. Every receptor here comes from a man aged 18 to 30 in good health.

This chain links TRBV2 with TRBJ2-6, with D possibly matching TRBD2 (6 bases). The V end was cut by 6 bases, the J end by 2 bases, with 20 bases between. Germline V gives CDR1 SNHLY, CDR2 FYNNEI. This CDR3 region has 18 residues. CDR3 in amino acids: CASRRDSISSTGANVLTF. CDR3 DNA sequence: TGTGCCAGCAGGAGGGACTCGATAAGTTCGACTGGGGCCAACGTCCTGACTTTC.

V usage is TRBV5-1 and J usage is TRBJ1-5; TRBD1 aligns across 10 bases. This CDR3 is built from 20 residues. Germline values: CDR1 SGHRS, CDR2 YFSETQ. After removal of 7 bases from V and 7 bases from J, the junction contained 26 bases not matched to a gene. CDR3 bases: TGCGCCAGCGACGGACATCACTCTGGACAGGGGGAGGGTGGAAGACAGCCCCAGCATTTT. It translates to CASDGHHSGQGEGGRQPQHF.

The CDR3: CASSLQGYEQYF. CDR3 bases: TGCGCCAGCAGCCTACAGGGTTACGAGCAGTACTTC. The chain joins TRBV5-1 to TRBJ2-7; weak D call: TRBD1 (6 bases). V was shortened by 4 bases and J by 4 bases, with 9 bases between the two germline ends. The CDR3 consists of 12 residues. Germline CDR1 SGHRS, CDR2 YFSETQ.

There are a few counts of this clone. The J gene is TRBJ2-3, the V gene TRBV4-2, with 14 bases lining up with TRBD2. The CDR3 runs 16 residues. Germline CDR1 and CDR2: LGHNA and YNFKEQ. V trimming: 1 base; J trimming: 4 bases; junction bases outside the gene matches: 1. The CDR3 sequence: CASSQGLAGGPDTQYF. In DNA, the CDR3 is TGTGCCAGCAGCCAAGGACTAGCGGGGGGGCCAGATACGCAGTATTTT.

This chain joins TRBV30 and TRBJ1-3; D gene ambiguous. This CDR3 is built from 17 residues. Germline CDR1 is GTSNPN and CDR2 is SVGIG (reference sequence). The ends were cut back, 4 bases at V and 0 bases at J, with 19 bases in the middle. The CDR3 bases are TGTGCCTGGACCCCCAGCCTATTGGTCCTCTCTGGAAACACCATATATTTT. Translating it yields CAWTPSLLVLSGNTIYF.

This rearrangement joins TRBV3-1 (or the pseudogene TRBV3-2) to TRBJ1-5, with a tentative D call TRBD1 (6 bases). Germline V gene sequence: CDR1 LGHDT, CDR2 YNNKEL (reference sequence). The germline V and J ends were trimmed by 5 bases and 4 bases, with 15 bases remaining between them. The CDR3 spans 15 residues. Here the CDR3 DNA reads TGTGCCAGCAGCTCCCGAGGGGGGGTAAATCAGCCCCAGCATTTT. Translated, it gives CASSSRGGVNQPQHF.

This clone was seen just once. The chain carries TRBV9 and TRBJ2-1; no definite D call. Between the trimmed V and J ends, which lost 0 bases and 3 bases, there was a span of 16 bases. Germline CDR1 and CDR2: SGDLS and YYNGEE. The CDR3 loop spans 17 amino acids. For the CDR3, the DNA is TGTGCCAGCAGCGTAGAGTCAGGCCCAGCCCTCTACAATGAGCAGTTCTTC. This gives the protein CASSVESGPALYNEQFF.

V usage is TRBV10-3 and J usage is TRBJ2-1; D unclear. Trimming left V 0 bases short and J 7 bases short, with 4 bases between. Germline V gene lookup returns CDR1 ENHRY and CDR2 SYGVKD. The CDR3 length is 12 residues. CDR3 DNA: TGTGCCATCAGTGAGTCCGATAATGAGCAGTTCTTC. It codes for CAISESDNEQFF.

This rearrangement joins TRBV6-5 to TRBJ1-1; TRBD1 is a possible D gene (6 bases). The V gene lost 6 bases and the J gene lost 1 base, with 15 bases spanning the gap. The CDR3 covers 15 residues. Germline V gene data show CDR1 as MNHEY and CDR2 as SVGAGI. CDR3 in DNA: TGTGCCAGCAGCTCCCCTAGACAGGAGAACACTGAAGCTTTCTTT. Residues: CASSSPRQENTEAFF.

This clone was found once. This chain joins TRBV29-1 and TRBJ1-1, with D unresolved. The germline V gene encodes CDR1 SQVTM and CDR2 ANQGSEA. V was cut by 4 bases and J by 0 bases, with 9 bases left in between. CDR3 length: 13 residues. The CDR3 DNA reads as TGCAGCGTTGTTTACCAGATGAACACTGAAGCTTTCTTT. Protein: CSVVYQMNTEAFF.

The chain combines TRBV14 with TRBJ2-7, with D unclear. The CDR3 has 16 amino acids. CDR1 and CDR2 from the germline V gene are SGHDN and FVKESK. With 2 bases removed from V and 2 bases from J, the gap between germline ends came to 16 bases. CDR3: CASSQLHRTTTYEQYF. The CDR3 nucleotides are TGTGCCAGCAGCCAATTACACCGAACTACTACCTACGAGCAGTACTTC. Drawing the rest from reference TRBV14 and TRBJ2-7, the complete variable domain is EAGVTQFPSHSVIEKGQTVTLRCDPISGHDNLYWYRRVMGKEIKFLLHFVKESKQDESGMPNNRFLAERTGGTYSTLKVQPAELEDSGVYFCASSQLHRTTTYEQYFGPGTRLTVT.

The J gene is TRBJ2-6, the V gene TRBV4-2; D unresolved. Germline-derived CDR1 and CDR2 are LGHNA and YNFKEQ. Between the trimmed V and J ends, which lost 2 bases and 0 bases, there was a span of 14 bases. The CDR3 runs to 18 residues. CDR3 protein: CASSQFPRTFSGANVLTF. The CDR3 DNA reads as TGTGCCAGCAGCCAATTCCCCAGGACCTTCTCTGGGGCCAACGTCCTGACTTTC.

The chain uses TRBV5-4 and TRBJ1-1; unclear D gene. Germline V gene data show CDR1 as SGHNT and CDR2 as YYREEE (reference sequence). This CDR3 region has 12 residues. V was cut by 9 bases and J by 0 bases, with 9 bases left in between. The CDR3 nucleotides are TGTGCCATGCGGACGGTGAACACTGAAGCTTTCTTT. It translates to CAMRTVNTEAFF.

V and J are TRBV27 and TRBJ1-1, with TRBD1 as a possible D gene (6 bases). V lost 1 base to trimming and J lost 4 bases, with 13 bases between them. This CDR3 is 15 amino acids long. CDR1 is MNHEY and CDR2 is SMNVEV in the germline V gene (reference sequence). CDR3 loop: CASSLWGSGATEAFF. CDR3 nucleotides: TGTGCCAGCAGTTTATGGGGGTCGGGGGCCACTGAAGCTTTCTTT.

This clone was counted once. This rearrangement joins TRBV27 to TRBJ2-6; D is possibly TRBD1 or TRBD2 (5 bases each). Germline V gene lookup returns CDR1 MNHEY and CDR2 SMNVEV (reference sequence). V gave up 3 bases and J gave up 2 bases, with 8 bases separating them. The CDR3 totals 15 residues. The CDR3 region is CASSFMGAGANVLTF. CDR3 sequence (DNA): TGTGCCAGCAGTTTTATGGGGGCTGGGGCCAACGTCCTGACTTTC. Supplemented by reference TRBV27 and TRBJ2-6, the full variable domain reads EAQVTQNPRYLITVTGKKLTVTCSQNMNHEYMSWYRQDPGLGLRQIYYSMNVEVTDKGDVPEGYKVSRKEKRNFPLILESPSPNQTSLYFCASSFMGAGANVLTFGAGSRLTVL.

The genes are TRBV2 and TRBJ1-3; D is undetermined. Per the germline V gene, CDR1 is SNHLY and CDR2 is FYNNEI. This CDR3 comprises 14 residues. V gave up 1 base and J gave up 4 bases, with 8 bases separating them. The CDR3 loop reads CASSEDSGGNTIYF. In DNA, the CDR3 is TGTGCCAGCAGTGAAGACAGTGGGGGAAACACCATATATTTT.

The chain uses TRBV6-5 and TRBJ2-3, with 9 bases aligning to TRBD1. There are 16 residues in the CDR3. The V segment lost 0 bases and the J segment 1 base; nucleotides outside the gene matches: 2. CDR1 is MNHEY, CDR2 SVGAGI, per germline. CDR3 DNA: TGTGCCAGCAGTTACTCCCGGACAGGGGGCACAGATACGCAGTATTTT. This encodes CASSYSRTGGTDTQYF.

V usage is TRBV18 and J usage is TRBJ2-4; TRBD1 is a possible D gene (8 bases). Germline V lookup: CDR1 KGHSH, CDR2 LQKENI. V lost 6 bases and J lost 0, with 15 bases in between. CDR3 length: 16 residues. CDR3 in amino acids: CASSGQGLLAKNIQYF. CDR3 in DNA: TGTGCCAGCTCCGGACAGGGACTATTAGCCAAAAACATTCAGTACTTC.

J is TRBJ2-5 and V is TRBV6-6; 12 bases are a match to TRBD1. This CDR3 comprises 15 residues. Germline trimming cut 2 bases from V and 4 bases from J; bases unmatched to any gene: 2. Germline-derived CDR1 and CDR2 are MNHNY and SVGAGI (reference sequence). CDR3 sequence reads: CASSYQGQGAETQYF. The CDR3 nucleotides read TGTGCCAGCAGTTACCAGGGACAGGGGGCAGAGACCCAGTACTTC.

The sample holds one count of this clone. The V call is TRBV25-1, the J call TRBJ1-3; D is ambiguous. CDR1 MGHDK and CDR2 SYGVNS come from the germline V gene. The CDR3 consists of 14 residues. V was shortened by 3 bases and J by 2 bases, with 8 bases between the two germline ends. CDR3 nucleotides: TGTGCCAGCAGTGATACAGCTACTGGAAACACCATATATTTT. The encoded protein is CASSDTATGNTIYF.

This chain uses TRBV5-8 with TRBJ2-7; no firm D call. V lost 1 base, J lost 2 bases, and 10 bases lay in between. The length of the CDR3 is 14 residues. CDR1 SGHTS and CDR2 YDEGEE come from the germline V gene. In DNA form, the CDR3 reads TGTGCCAGCAGCTTGAGCTCGCGCACCTACGAGCAGTACTTC. This gives the protein CASSLSSRTYEQYF. Full variable domain (missing parts from reference TRBV5-8 and TRBJ2-7): EAGVTQSPTHLIKTRGQQATLRCSPISGHTSVYWYQQALGLGLQFLLWYDEGEERNRGNFPPRFSGRQFPNYSSELNVNALELEDSALYLCASSLSSRTYEQYFGPGTRLTVT.

The V and J genes are TRBV4-3 and TRBJ2-1; D tentatively fits TRBD1 or TRBD2 (5 bases each). The CDR3 contains 17 residues. Germline V lookup: CDR1 LGHNA, CDR2 YSLEER. Trimming removed 3 bases from V and 0 bases from J, with 15 bases in between. In DNA form, the CDR3 reads TGCGCCAGCAGCCAGGACGGGACGGGAAGCTCCTACAATGAGCAGTTCTTC. It encodes CASSQDGTGSSYNEQFF.